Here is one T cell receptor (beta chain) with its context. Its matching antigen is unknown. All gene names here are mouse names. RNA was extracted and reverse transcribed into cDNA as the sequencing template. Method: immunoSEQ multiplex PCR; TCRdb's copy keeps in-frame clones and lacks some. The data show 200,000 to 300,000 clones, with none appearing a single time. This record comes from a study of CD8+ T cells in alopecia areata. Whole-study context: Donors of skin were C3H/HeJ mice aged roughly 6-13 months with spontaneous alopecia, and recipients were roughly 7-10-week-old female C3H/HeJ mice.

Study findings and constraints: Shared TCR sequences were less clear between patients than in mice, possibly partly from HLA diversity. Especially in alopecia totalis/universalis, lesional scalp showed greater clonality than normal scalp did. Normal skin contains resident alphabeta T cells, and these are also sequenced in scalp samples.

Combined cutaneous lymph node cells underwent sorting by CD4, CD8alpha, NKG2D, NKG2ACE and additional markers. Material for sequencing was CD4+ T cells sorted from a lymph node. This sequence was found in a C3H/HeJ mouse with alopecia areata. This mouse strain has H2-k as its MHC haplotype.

Incomplete CDR3 DNA: TGTGCCAGCAGTCAGGGAAGAGGGTAT. As protein: CASSQGRGY. In full, the CDR3 is CASSQGRGYEQYF. The genes are TRBV19 and TRBJ2-7, with TRBD1 as a possible D gene (5 bases). The CDR3 end is not reached by the read, which stops 4 residues before it; the germline J gene fills it in. The CDR3 has 13 amino acids. CDR1 FNHDT and CDR2 SITEND come from the germline V gene (reference sequence).